The 4 T cell receptor beta chains in this list originate from one sample, sequenced in a study of blood T cell repertoires in COVID-19. Clones were sequenced by immunoSEQ multiplex PCR, and TCRdb holds only the in-frame ones, with some missing. The sample lists fewer than 20,000 clones; 80% to 90% were seen once. The material sequenced was peripheral blood. The receptors were sampled from a human donor in a cohort sampled during active COVID-19.

The chain carries TRBV5-4 and TRBJ2-3; TRBD2 agrees at 12 bases. The germline V gene has CDR1 SGHNT and CDR2 YYREEE (reference sequence). Unmatched junction bases numbered 4, after V lost 3 bases and J lost 5 bases. The CDR3 has 15 residues. CDR3 sequence (DNA): TGTGCCAGCAGCTGGTCGACTAGCGGGAGAGATACGCAGTATTTT. It codes for CASSWSTSGRDTQYF.

The rearrangement joins TRBV12-3 or TRBV12-4 to TRBJ2-7; possibly TRBD2 for D (6 bases). V was pared by 5 bases and J by 4 bases, with 9 bases between. The CDR3 sequence is 12 residues long. The CDR3 DNA follows: TGTGCCAGCAGTCCCGGGGGTTACGAGCAGTACTTC. Protein sequence: CASSPGGYEQYF.

This rearrangement joins TRBV2 to TRBJ2-3; TRBD1 is a possible D gene (6 bases). Germline V gene lookup returns CDR1 SNHLY and CDR2 FYNNEI. The length of the CDR3 is 12 residues. With 6 bases removed from V and 6 bases from J, the gap between germline ends came to 10 bases. The CDR3 spells CASSGGGDTQYF. CDR3 coding DNA: TGTGCCAGCAGCGGTGGGGGCGATACGCAGTATTTT.

The genes are TRBV4-1 and TRBJ1-1; D possibly corresponds to TRBD1 (5 bases). Germline-derived CDR1 and CDR2 are MGHRA and YSYEKL. Trimming shortened V by 1 base and J by 0 bases, and 9 bases separated the two germline ends. The CDR3 loop spans 15 amino acids. The CDR3 sequence: CASSQGPTVNTEAFF. CDR3 nucleotide sequence: TGCGCCAGCAGCCAAGGGCCGACAGTGAACACTGAAGCTTTCTTT.